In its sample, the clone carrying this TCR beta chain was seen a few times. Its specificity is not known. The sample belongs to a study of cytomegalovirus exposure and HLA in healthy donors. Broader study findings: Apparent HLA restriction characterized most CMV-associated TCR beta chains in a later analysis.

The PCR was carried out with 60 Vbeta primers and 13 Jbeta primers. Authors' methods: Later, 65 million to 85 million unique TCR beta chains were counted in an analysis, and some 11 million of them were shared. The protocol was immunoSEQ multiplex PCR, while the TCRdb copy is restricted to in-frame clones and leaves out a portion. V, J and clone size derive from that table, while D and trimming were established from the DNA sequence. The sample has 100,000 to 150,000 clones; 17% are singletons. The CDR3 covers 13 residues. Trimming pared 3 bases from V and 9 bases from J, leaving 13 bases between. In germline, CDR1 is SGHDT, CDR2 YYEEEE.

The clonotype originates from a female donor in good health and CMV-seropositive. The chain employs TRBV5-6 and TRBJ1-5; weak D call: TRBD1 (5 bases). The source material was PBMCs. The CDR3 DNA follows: TGTGCCAGCAGCTCGGGGGGGAGGGGGCCCCAGCATTTT. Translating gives CASSSGGRGPQHF.